This TCR beta chain was documented in a study of CD8+ T cells in alopecia areata (dated by TCRdb to 2016 to 2019). Study-level background: The treated patients took part in an open-label pilot trial in which moderate-to-severe alopecia areata was treated with oral tofacitinib at 5 to 10 mg twice daily. Patients received tofacitinib for 6 to 18 months and were then followed off drug for 6 months to check for delayed response and recurrence. For the treated patients, the SALT score, which quantifies what percentage of scalp surface area is affected, served as the measure of disease severity. To study T cell clonal expansion in alopecia areata, the researchers applied high-throughput TCRbeta sequencing to both the C3H/HeJ mouse model and human patients. Scalp tissue and sorted CD4+ and CD8+ peripheral blood T cells from patchy and totalis/universalis alopecia areata patients and from healthy controls were covered by human TCRbeta sequencing. Patients on tofacitinib were biopsied at baseline and after 4 and 24 weeks of treatment, and several of the patients also had a later scalp biopsy. Scalp clonality was compared across normal scalp (n=4), patchy alopecia areata scalp (n=8), and alopecia totalis/universalis scalp (n=8). RNA was obtained with the PAXgene miRNA kit for fixed scalp, the miRNeasy kit for PBMCs, and the RNeasy kit for mouse skin. TCRbeta CDR3 regions were amplified by immunoSEQ multiplex PCR using 35 Vbeta forward and 13 Jbeta reverse primers.

Concerning this clone: The specificity of this receptor is unknown. Within one base of it there is no much larger clone, and no base qualities were kept.

The library relied on the immunoSEQ multiplex PCR assay. To provide template for TCR sequencing, every sample had RNA extracted and reverse transcribed into cDNA. First-strand cDNA was synthesized with SuperScript III using a 2:1 mix of oligo-dT and random hexamers. A synthetic immune receptor repertoire was used to gauge amplification bias, and whatever bias remained was removed computationally. The study's processing was this. Raw reads were preprocessed for error removal, and CDR3 was defined according to IMGT conventions as running from the conserved cysteine to phenylalanine. Clonality was calculated as 1 minus Shannon entropy normalized by log2 of the number of productive unique TCRs. Scalp TCRbeta sequences were cross-referenced with sorted blood CD4 and CD8 repertoires so that the CD4 or CD8 identity of scalp clones could be inferred. The table was pulled from immuneACCESS by TCRdb, which kept in-frame rearrangements only. Such tables lose some clones; where checked, under half of the loss comes from unresolved V genes, and the rest has no known cause. The V and J calls and the clone size are those of that table, but D and trimming were determined from the DNA. In this sample the table shows 190,000 or so clones, 58% of which occur a single time. Jointly, the top ten make up 5% to 6% of the sample.

Including cysteine and phenylalanine, the CDR3 has 13 amino acids. CDR3 DNA only is kept here, 39 bases in frame from base 1. Ends trimmed: V by 7 bases, J by 6 bases; bases unmatched to a gene: 4. The germline V gene supplies CDR1 SGHTA and CDR2 FQGNSA. Interpreted using the paper, the time point label stands for: 24 weeks on oral tofacitinib. In light of the paper, this sample's treatment or condition label describes: oral pan-JAK inhibitor, 5-10 mg twice daily. Lesional scalp punch biopsies and peripheral blood were obtained from alopecia areata patients. PBMCs were isolated by density centrifugation and stained for CD3, CD4 and CD8, and CD4+ and CD8+ T cells were sorted on a FACSAria. Overall study results and their limits: Shared TCR sequences between patients were less evident than in mice, which may be partly attributable to HLA diversity in the patient population. Scalp TCR repertoire analysis is complicated because resident alphabeta T cells in normal human skin are also sequenced, whereas mouse skin is dominated by gammadelta T cells. With tofacitinib, both scalp clonality and the number of expanded CD8+ clones among the top 100 scalp clones went down significantly. Many expanded lesional clones were found to persist in scalp and blood during tofacitinib treatment, and relapse after treatment cessation may be partly explained by this persistence. Because the treated cohort was small and had only one nonresponder, larger studies are needed to examine links between baseline CD8+ expansion and response. Higher clonality and more expanded CD8+ clones were observed in lesional scalp than in normal scalp, particularly in alopecia totalis/universalis, a finding suggestive of antigenic drive.

The chain is assembled from TRBV7-2 and TRBJ2-3, and 10 junction bases match TRBD2. Source: CD4+ T cells sorted from blood, taken at week 24, from a patient treated with tofacitinib. The sequence derives from a human donor with alopecia areata. The DNA sequence follows: TGTGCCAGCACAAAGGGACTAGCGGATACGCAGTATTTT. Translated, it reads CASTKGLADTQYF.